The clone carrying this T cell receptor (beta chain) came up many times. No antigen is known for it. The CDR3 has 15 amino acids. V lost 0 bases and J lost 5, with 12 bases in between. Germline CDR1 and CDR2: SGHRS and YFSETQ. Profiling relied on immunoSEQ multiplex PCR, and the TCRdb table lists in-frame clones only, not all of them. The data show some 70,000 clones, with about 86% seen just once and about 0.7% held by the top ten. The data belong to a study of OX40 agonist ivuxolimab in advanced cancers. General study points: It was not determined which antigens were specifically recognized by the peripheral T cells that had undergone clonal expansion. Expanded clones were, on average, more numerous among CD8+ T cells than CD4+. In a subset of nonresponders, normalized T-cell clonal expansion was also low.

Here the sequenced sample was CD4+ or CD8+ T cells sorted from blood, taken in a trial of the OX40 agonist ivuxolimab. The chain employs TRBV5-1 and TRBJ1-5; TRBD1 might be the D (6 bases). The receptor's source is an adult with an advanced solid tumor such as melanoma, head and neck, liver or kidney cancer. Here the CDR3 DNA reads TGCGCCAGCAGCTTGGACGGGGGGGCATATCAGCCCCAGCATTTT. Amino acid sequence: CASSLDGGAYQPQHF.